This paragraph covers one T cell receptor beta chain sequence. TCRdb analysed the PCR reads with MiXCR anew, one entry per CDR3 protein. The table lists approximately 13,000 distinct CDR3 sequences, approximately 50% of them singletons, with around a third in the top ten. The data were taken from a study of tumor-infiltrating lymphocytes in oesophageal squamous cell carcinoma. CDR1 and CDR2 (germline): SGHVT, SQSDAQ. There are 17 residues in the CDR3. V shed 5 bases and J shed 2 bases, with 20 bases lying between them. The rearrangement joins TRBV7-4 to TRBJ2-3; TRBD1 might be the D (6 bases). This TCR was recovered from a male donor with esophageal squamous cell carcinoma. Sequencing used esophageal tumor tissue. CDR3 protein: CASSPGDRSFSTDTQYF. The CDR3 DNA follows: TGTGCCAGCAGCCCAGGAGACAGGAGCTTTTCCACAGATACGCAGTATTTT.